This T cell receptor beta chain was sequenced for a study of cytomegalovirus exposure and HLA in healthy donors. General observations from the study: Rare TCR sequences dominated, though some public TCRs recurred in many donors. It was likely that a cluster of highly shared sequence variants was a sequencing artifact. A list of around 160 TCR beta chains associated with cytomegalovirus was given. A later analysis linked a missense variant in DCLRE1C to the trimming of TCR beta V and J genes.

This CDR3 has 13 amino acids. Germline trimming cut 1 base from V and 8 bases from J; bases unmatched to any gene: 4. Per germline, CDR1 LNHNV and CDR2 YYDKDF (reference sequence). This clone was recorded only once. What it binds is unknown. This PCR relied on a set of 60 Vbeta primers and 13 Jbeta primers. Measured with immunoSEQ multiplex PCR; TCRdb has only the in-frame clones, and not every one. The sample has more than 85,000 clones, about four fifths seen once. The genes are TRBV15 and TRBJ1-2, with 7 positions matching TRBD1. This sequence was found in a male donor in good health and CMV-seropositive. Sequencing was done on a sample of PBMCs. CDR3 in DNA: TGTGCCACCAGCAGAGGACAGGGAGCCGGCTACACCTTC. Translating it yields CATSRGQGAGYTF.